The 2 T cell receptor beta chains given below trace back to one sample, sequenced in a study of blood T cell repertoires in COVID-19 (dated by TCRdb to the early 2020s). The library was generated by the immunoSEQ multiplex PCR assay. TCRdb holds this immuneACCESS table with in-frame rearrangements only. Some clones are missing; in checked studies, unresolved V genes explain under half, and the rest has no known cause. This sample comprises about 110,000 clones, roughly 84% of them detected only once. Of the sample, 8% to 8.5% is held by the ten largest clones. The sample taken for sequencing was peripheral blood. These receptors were obtained from a woman in her 70s who had recovered from COVID-19.

The rearrangement uses TRBV7-2 and TRBJ2-6; 7 bases align to TRBD2. V gave up 2 bases and J gave up 0 bases; unmatched junction bases: 4. This CDR3 has 17 amino acids. CDR1 and CDR2 (germline): SGHTA, FQGNSA. The CDR3 spells CASSLQGGHSGANVLTF. CDR3 DNA sequence: TGTGCCAGCAGCTTACAGGGAGGGCACTCTGGGGCCAACGTCCTGACTTTC.

The rearrangement links TRBV7-9 to TRBJ1-4, with D perhaps matching TRBD1 (6 bases). CDR1 is SEHNR, CDR2 FQNEAQ, per germline (reference sequence). This CDR3 contains 14 residues. V shed 8 bases and J shed 10 bases, with 20 bases lying between them. The chain's CDR3 is CASAYQAGEGKLFF. The CDR3 DNA follows: TGTGCCAGCGCCTACCAGGCAGGGGAGGGAAAACTGTTTTTT. Looking up the rest from reference TRBV7-9 and TRBJ1-4 gives the full variable domain: DTGVSQNPRHKITKRGQNVTFRCDPISEHNRLYWYRQTLGQGPEFLTYFQNEAQLEKSRLLSDRFSAERPKGSFSTLEIQRTEQGDSAMYLCASAYQAGEGKLFFGSGTQLSVL.